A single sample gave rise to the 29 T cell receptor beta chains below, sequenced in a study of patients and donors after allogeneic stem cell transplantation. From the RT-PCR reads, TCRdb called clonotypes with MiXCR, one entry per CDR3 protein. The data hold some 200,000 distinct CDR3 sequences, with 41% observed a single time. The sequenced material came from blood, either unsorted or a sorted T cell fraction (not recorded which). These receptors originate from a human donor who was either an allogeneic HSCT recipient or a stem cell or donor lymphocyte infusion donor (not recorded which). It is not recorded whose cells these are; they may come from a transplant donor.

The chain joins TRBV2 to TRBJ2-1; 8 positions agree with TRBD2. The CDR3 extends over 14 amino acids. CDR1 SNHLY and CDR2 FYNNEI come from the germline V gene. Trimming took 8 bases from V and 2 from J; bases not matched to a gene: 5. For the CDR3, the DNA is TGTGCCAGCTCGACTAGCGAAACCTACAATGAGCAGTTCTTC. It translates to CASSTSETYNEQFF. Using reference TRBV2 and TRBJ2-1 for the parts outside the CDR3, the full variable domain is EPEVTQTPSHQVTQMGQEVILRCVPISNHLYFYWYRQILGQKVEFLVSFYNNEISEKSEIFDDQFSVERPDGSNFTLKIRSTKLEDSAMYFCASSTSETYNEQFFGPGTRLTVL.

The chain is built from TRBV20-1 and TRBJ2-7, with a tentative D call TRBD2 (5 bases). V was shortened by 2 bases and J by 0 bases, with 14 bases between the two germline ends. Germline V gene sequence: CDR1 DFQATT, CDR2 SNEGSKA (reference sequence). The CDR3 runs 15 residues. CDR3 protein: CSARFLSEISYEQYF. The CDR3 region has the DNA TGCAGTGCTAGATTTCTTAGCGAGATCTCCTACGAGCAGTACTTC.

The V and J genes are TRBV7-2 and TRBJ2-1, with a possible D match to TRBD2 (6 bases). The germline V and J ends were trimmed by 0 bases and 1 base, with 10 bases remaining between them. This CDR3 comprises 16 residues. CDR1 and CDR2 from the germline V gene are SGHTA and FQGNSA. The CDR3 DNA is TGTGCCAGCAGCTTAGCGGGGGGATTTTCCTACAATGAGCAGTTCTTC. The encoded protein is CASSLAGGFSYNEQFF.

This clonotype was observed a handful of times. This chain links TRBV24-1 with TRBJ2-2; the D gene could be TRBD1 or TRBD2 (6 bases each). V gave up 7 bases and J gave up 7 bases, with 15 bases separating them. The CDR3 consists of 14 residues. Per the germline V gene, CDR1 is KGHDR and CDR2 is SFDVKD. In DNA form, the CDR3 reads TGTGCCACCAGATCGGGGGCCTGGGGCGGGGAGCTGTTTTTT. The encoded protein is CATRSGAWGGELFF.

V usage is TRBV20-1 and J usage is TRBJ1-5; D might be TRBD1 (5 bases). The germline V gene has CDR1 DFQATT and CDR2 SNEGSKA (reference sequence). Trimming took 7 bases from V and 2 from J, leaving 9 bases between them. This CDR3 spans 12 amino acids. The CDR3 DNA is TGCAGTGGGCAGGGTGGCAATCAGCCCCAGCATTTT. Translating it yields CSGQGGNQPQHF.

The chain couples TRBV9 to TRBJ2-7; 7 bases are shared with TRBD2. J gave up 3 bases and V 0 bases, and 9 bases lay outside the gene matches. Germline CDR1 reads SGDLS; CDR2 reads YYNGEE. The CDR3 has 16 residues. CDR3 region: CASSVGDGRKYYEQYF. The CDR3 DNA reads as TGTGCCAGCAGCGTAGGGGACGGGAGGAAATACTACGAGCAGTACTTC.

As DNA, the CDR3 is TGTGCCATCAGTGATGCCCGTAACTATGGCTACACCTTC. Translated: CAISDARNYGYTF. The chain links TRBV10-3 to TRBJ1-2; D not certain. The CDR3 sequence is 13 residues long. Germline CDR1 is ENHRY and CDR2 is SYGVKD. V was shortened by 3 bases and J by 1 base, with 6 bases between the two germline ends.

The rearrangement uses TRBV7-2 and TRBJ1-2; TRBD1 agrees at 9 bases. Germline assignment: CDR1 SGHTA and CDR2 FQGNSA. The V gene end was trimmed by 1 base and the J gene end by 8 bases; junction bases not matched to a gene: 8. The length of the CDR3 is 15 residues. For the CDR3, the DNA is TGTGCCAGCAGCTTAGAGCCCGGGACAGGGATCGGCTACACCTTC. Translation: CASSLEPGTGIGYTF.

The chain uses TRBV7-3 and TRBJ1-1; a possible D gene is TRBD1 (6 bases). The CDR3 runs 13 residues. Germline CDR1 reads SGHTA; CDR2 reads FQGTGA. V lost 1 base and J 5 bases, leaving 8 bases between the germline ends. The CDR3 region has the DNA TGTGCCAGCAGCTTAATACAGGGTACTGAAGCTTTCTTT. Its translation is CASSLIQGTEAFF.

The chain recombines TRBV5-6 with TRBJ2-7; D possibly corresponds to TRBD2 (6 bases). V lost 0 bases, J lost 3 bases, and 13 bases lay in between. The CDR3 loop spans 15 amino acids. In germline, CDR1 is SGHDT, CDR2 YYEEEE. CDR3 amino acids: CASSLVGLGVYEQYF. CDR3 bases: TGTGCCAGCAGCTTGGTGGGACTTGGGGTCTACGAGCAGTACTTC.

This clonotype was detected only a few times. DNA for the CDR3: TGTGCCAGCAGCTTGCATACAGGGTTCTATGGCTACACCTTC. Its protein is CASSLHTGFYGYTF. The V and J genes are TRBV5-6 and TRBJ1-2; D perhaps matches TRBD1 (6 bases). This CDR3 comprises 14 residues. Trimming cost V 1 base and J 4 bases, with 11 bases left between them. Germline-derived CDR1 and CDR2 are SGHDT and YYEEEE.

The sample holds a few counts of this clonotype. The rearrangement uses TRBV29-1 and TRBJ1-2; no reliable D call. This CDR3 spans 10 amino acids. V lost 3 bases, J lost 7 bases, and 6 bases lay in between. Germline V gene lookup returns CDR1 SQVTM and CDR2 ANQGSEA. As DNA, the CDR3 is TGCAGCGTTGAGCAAGGTGGCTACACCTTC. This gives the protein CSVEQGGYTF.

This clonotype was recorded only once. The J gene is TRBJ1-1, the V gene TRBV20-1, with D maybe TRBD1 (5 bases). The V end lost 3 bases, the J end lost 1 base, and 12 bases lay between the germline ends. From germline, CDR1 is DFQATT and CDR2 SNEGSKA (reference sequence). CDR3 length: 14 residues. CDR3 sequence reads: CSASPGMQNTEAFF. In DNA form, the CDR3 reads TGCAGTGCTAGTCCAGGGATGCAGAACACTGAAGCTTTCTTT.

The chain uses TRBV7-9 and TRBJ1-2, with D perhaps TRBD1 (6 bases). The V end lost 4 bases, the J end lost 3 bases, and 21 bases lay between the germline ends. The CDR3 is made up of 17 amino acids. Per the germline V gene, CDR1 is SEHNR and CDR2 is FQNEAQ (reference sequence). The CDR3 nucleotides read TGTGCCAGCAGCTCAACTACCCTCCGGGGGCCAGACTATGGCTACACCTTC. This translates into CASSSTTLRGPDYGYTF.

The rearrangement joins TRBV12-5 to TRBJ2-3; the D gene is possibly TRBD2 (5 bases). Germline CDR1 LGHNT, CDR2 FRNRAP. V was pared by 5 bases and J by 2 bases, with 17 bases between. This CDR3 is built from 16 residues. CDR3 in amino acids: CASGPPGWALTDTQYF. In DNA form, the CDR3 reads TGTGCTAGTGGTCCGCCGGGGTGGGCACTCACAGATACGCAGTATTTT.

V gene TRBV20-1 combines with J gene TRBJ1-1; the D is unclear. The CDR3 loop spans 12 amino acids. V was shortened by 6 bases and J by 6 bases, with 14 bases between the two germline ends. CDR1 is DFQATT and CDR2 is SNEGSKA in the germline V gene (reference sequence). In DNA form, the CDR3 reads TGCAGTGCCCCGGGAAAGCGTTCTGAAGCTTTCTTT. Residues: CSAPGKRSEAFF.

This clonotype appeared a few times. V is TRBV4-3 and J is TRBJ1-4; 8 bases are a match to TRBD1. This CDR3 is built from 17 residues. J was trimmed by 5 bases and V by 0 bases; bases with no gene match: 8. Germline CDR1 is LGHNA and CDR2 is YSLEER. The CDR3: CASSQDPATGVNEKLFF. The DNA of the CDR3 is TGCGCCAGCAGCCAAGACCCAGCGACAGGGGTGAATGAAAAACTGTTTTTT.

CDR3 DNA: TGTGCCAGCAGTTACTCGCGGGGACGGCTACCTACACAAGAGACCCAGTACTTC. It encodes CASSYSRGRLPTQETQYF. The J gene is TRBJ2-5, the V gene TRBV6-5, with TRBD2 as a possible D gene (6 bases). The CDR3 runs to 18 residues. Germline V gene data show CDR1 as MNHEY and CDR2 as SVGAGI. With 0 bases removed from V and 2 bases from J, the gap between germline ends came to 19 bases.

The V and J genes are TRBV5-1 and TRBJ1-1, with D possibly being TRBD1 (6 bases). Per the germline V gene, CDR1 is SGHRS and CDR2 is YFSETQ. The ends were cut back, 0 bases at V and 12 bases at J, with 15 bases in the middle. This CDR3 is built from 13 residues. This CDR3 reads CASSLEWGGKPFF. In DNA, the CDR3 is TGCGCCAGCAGCTTGGAATGGGGGGGCAAGCCTTTCTTT.

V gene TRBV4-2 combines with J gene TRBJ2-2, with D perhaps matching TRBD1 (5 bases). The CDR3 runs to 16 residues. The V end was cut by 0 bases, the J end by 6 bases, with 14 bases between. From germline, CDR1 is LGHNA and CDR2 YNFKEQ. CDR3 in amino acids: CASSQERGLRSGELFF. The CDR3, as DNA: TGTGCCAGCAGCCAAGAAAGGGGCCTCAGGTCCGGGGAGCTGTTTTTT.

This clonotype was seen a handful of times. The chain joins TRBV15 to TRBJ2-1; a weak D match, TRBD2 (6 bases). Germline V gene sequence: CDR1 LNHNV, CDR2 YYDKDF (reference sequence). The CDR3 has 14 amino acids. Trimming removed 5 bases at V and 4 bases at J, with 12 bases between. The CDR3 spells CATSGGGAYNEQFF. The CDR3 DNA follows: TGTGCCACCAGCGGAGGAGGGGCATACAATGAGCAGTTCTTC.

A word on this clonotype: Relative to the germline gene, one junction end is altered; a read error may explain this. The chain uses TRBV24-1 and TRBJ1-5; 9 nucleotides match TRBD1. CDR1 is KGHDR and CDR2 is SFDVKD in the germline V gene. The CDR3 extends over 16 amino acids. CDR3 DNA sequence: TGTGCCACCAGTGAGGCTGGACAGGGGAGCAATCAGCGCCAGCATTTT. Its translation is CATSEAGQGSNQRQHF.

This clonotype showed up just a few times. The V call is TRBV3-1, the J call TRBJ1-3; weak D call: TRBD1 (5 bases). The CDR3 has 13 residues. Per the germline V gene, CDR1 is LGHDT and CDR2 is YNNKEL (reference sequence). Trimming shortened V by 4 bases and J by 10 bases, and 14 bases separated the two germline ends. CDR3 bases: TGTGCCAGCAGCCCGACACTCCAGGGAACCATATATTTT. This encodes CASSPTLQGTIYF.

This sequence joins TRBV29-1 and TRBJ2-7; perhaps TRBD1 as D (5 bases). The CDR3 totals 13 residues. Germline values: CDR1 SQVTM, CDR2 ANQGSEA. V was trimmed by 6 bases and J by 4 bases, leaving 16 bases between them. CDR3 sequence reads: CSVNGRQPYEQYF. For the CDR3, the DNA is TGCAGCGTGAACGGACGACAGCCGTACGAGCAGTACTTC.

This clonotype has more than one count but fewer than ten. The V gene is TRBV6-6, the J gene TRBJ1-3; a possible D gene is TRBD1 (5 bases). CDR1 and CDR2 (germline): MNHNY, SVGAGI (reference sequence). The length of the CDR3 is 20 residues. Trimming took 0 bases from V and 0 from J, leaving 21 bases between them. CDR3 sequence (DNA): TGTGCCAGCAGTTACTCGAGCTCCTCGGGACTCCTAAGCTCTGGAAACACCATATATTTT. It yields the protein CASSYSSSSGLLSSGNTIYF.

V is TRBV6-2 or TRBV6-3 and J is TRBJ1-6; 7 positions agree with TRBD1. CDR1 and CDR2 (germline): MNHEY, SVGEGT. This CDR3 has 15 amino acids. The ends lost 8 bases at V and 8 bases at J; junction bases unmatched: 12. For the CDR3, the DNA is TGTGCCAGCCGCAAAACAGGGGTGGTGGATTCACCCCTCCACTTT. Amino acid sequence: CASRKTGVVDSPLHF.

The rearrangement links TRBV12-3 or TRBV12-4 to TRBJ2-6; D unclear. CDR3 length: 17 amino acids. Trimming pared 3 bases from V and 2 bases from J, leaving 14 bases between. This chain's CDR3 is CASSFSLWGTGANVLTF. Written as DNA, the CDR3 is TGTGCCAGCAGTTTTTCGCTCTGGGGAACTGGGGCCAACGTCCTGACTTTC.

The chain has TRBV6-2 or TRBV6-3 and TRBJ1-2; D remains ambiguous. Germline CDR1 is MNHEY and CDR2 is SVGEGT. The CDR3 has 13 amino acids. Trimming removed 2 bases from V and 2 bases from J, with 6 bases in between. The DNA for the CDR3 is TGTGCCAGCAGTTACCCCCTGAACTATGGCTACACCTTC. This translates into CASSYPLNYGYTF.

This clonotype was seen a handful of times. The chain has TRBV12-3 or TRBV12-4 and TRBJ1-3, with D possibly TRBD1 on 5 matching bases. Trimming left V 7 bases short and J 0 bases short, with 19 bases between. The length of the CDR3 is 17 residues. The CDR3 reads CASTSGLWVRSGNTIYF. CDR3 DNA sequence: TGTGCCAGCACTTCGGGGCTTTGGGTCCGCTCTGGAAACACCATATATTTT.